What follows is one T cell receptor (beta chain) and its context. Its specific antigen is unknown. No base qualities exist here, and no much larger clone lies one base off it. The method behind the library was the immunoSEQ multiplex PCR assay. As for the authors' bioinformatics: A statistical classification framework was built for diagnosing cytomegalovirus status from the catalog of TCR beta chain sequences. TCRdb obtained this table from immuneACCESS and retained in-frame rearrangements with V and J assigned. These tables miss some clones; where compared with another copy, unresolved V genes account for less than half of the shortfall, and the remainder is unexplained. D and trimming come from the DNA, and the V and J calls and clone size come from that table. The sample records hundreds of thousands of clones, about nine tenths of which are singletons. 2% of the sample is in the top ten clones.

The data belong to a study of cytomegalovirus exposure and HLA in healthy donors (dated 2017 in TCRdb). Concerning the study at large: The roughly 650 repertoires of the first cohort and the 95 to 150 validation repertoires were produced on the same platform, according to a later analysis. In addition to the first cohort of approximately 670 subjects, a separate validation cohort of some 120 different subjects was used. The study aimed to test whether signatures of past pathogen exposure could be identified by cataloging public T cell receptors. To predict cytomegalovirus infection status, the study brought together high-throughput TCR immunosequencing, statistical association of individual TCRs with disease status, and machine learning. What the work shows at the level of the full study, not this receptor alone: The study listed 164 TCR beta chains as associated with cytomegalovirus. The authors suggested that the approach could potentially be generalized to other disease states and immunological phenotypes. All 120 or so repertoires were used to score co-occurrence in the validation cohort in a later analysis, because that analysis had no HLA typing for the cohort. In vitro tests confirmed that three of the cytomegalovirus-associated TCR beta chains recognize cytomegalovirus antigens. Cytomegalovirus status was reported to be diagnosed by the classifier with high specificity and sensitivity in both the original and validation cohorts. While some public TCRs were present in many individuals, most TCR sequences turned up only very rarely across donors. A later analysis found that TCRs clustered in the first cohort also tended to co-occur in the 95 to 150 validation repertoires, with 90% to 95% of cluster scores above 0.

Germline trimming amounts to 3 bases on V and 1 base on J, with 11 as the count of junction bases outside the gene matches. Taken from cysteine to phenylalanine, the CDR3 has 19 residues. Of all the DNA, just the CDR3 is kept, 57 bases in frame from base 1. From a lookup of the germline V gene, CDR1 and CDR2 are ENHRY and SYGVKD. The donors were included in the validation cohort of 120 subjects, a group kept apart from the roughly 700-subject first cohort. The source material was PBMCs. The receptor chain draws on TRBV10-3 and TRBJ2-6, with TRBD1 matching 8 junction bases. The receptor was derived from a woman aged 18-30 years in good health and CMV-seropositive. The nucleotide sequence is TGTGCCATCAGTGACCTCGGACAGGGCATCAGATCTGGGGCCAACGTCCTGACTTTC. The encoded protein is CAISDLGQGIRSGANVLTF.